This TCR beta chain was sequenced during a study of blood T cell repertoires in COVID-19. In the authors' methods: By means of reference gene primer amplification, nucleated cell counts were estimated. The assay was immunoSEQ multiplex PCR, and TCRdb's table has in-frame clones only and misses some. That table supplies the V and J calls and clone size; D and trimming were determined from the DNA. The table includes 200,000 to 250,000 clones, 80% to 90% detected once. The sequencing sample was made of peripheral blood. The clonotype was recovered from a man aged 50-59 years with COVID-19, enrolled during active disease.

The DNA of the CDR3 is TGTGCCAGTAGTATACGACAGGGTGATGGCTACACCTTC. Protein product: CASSIRQGDGYTF. The rearrangement links TRBV19 to TRBJ1-2, with 7 nucleotides matching TRBD1. V was clipped by 2 bases and J by 6 bases; unmatched bases: 3. The CDR3 length is 13 residues. Germline assignment: CDR1 LNHDA and CDR2 SQIVND (reference sequence).